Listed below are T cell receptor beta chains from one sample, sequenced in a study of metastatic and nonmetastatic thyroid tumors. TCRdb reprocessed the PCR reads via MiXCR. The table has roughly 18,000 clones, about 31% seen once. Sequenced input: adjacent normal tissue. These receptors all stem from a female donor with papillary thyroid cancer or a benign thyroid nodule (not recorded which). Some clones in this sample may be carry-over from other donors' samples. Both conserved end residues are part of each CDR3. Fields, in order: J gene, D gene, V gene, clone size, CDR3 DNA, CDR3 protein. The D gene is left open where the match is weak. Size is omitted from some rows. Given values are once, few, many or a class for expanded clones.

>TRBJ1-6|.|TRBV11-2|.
TGTGCCAGCAGCTCGCTATCAGATTCACCCCTCCACTTT
CASSSLSDSPLHF
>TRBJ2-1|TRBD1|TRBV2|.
TGTGCCAGCAGTGACGGACAGGAACACAATGAGCAGTTCTTC
CASSDGQEHNEQFF
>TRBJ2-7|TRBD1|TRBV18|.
TGTGCCAGCTCACCACGGGACAGTCCATTGGGACAAGAGCAGTACTTC
CASSPRDSPLGQEQYF
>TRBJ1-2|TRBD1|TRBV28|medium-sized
TGTGCCAGCAGTTTATCAGGGACAGGGGGATGGTTTGGCTACACCTTC
CASSLSGTGGWFGYTF
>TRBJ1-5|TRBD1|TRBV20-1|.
TGCAGTGCTGCCCGATCCTCCACACAGGGGGGTTATCAGCCCCAGCATTTT
CSAARSSTQGGYQPQHF
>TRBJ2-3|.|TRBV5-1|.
TGCGCCAGCAGCCCGGGGGCGGCGGGGCTCACAGATACGCAGTATTTT
CASSPGAAGLTDTQYF
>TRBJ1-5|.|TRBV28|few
TGTGCCAGCAGTATGTGGGCCACCAATCAGCCCCAGCATTTT
CASSMWATNQPQHF
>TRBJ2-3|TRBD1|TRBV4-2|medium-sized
TGTGCCAGCAGCCGTGGATTCCAGGACAGGCGAGGCACAGATACGCAGTATTTT
CASSRGFQDRRGTDTQYF
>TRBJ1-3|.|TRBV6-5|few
TGTGCCAGCAGTTACTCGAGGAGGTCTGGAAACACCATATATTTT
CASSYSRRSGNTIYF
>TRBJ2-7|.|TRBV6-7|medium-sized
TGTGCCAGCAGTTACGGACACGGCCCTAACTGTAGTGGATCATACGAGCAGTACTTC
CASSYGHGPNCSGSYEQYF
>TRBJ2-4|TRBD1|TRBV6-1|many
TGTGCCAGCAGTGAACTTCCCGGGACAGCTCCTAGCTTC
CASSELPGTAPSF
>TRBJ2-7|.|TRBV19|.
TGTGCCAGTAGTTCTCAATTCCTGAGCGAGCAGTACTTC
CASSSQFLSEQYF
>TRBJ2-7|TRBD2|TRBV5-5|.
TGTGCCAGCAGTTCTAGCGGGATCCGCTCCTACGAGCAGTACTTC
CASSSSGIRSYEQYF
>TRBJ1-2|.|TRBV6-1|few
TGTGCCAGCAGTCCCCCCCAGGGGTATGGCTACACCTTC
CASSPPQGYGYTF
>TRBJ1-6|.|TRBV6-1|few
TGTGCCAGCAGTCAAAGAACCAATTCACCCCTCCACTTT
CASSQRTNSPLHF
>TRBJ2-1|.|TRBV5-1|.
TGCGCCAGCAGCCGGGACCCCGGCTCCTACAATGAGCAGTTCTTC
CASSRDPGSYNEQFF
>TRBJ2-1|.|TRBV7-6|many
TGTGCCAGCAGCGAGGGGAGTGAGCAGTTCTTC
CASSEGSEQFF
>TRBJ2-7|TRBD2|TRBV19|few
TGTGCCAGTAGTATAGGCGGGGAGGGCTACGAGCAGTACTTC
CASSIGGEGYEQYF
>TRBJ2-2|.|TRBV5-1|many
TGCGCCAGCGGGGGCCAAACGAACACCGGGGAGCTGTTTTTT
CASGGQTNTGELFF
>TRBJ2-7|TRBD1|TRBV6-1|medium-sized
TGTGCCAGCAGTCACCCGGGACAGGGCTACGAGCAGTACTTC
CASSHPGQGYEQYF
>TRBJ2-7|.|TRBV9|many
TGTGCCAGCAGCGTAGACCCCGGAGCCTACGAGCAGTACTTC
CASSVDPGAYEQYF
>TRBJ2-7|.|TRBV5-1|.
TGCGCCAGCAGCTTGGTCGGAAACTCCTACGAGCAGTACTTC
CASSLVGNSYEQYF
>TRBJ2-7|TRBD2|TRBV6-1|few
TGTGCCAGCAGTGAAGCTAGCGGGAGAACGAGCGAGCAGTACTTC
CASSEASGRTSEQYF
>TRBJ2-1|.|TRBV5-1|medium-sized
TGCGCCAGCAGCTACGCAGAGGGGGGGGCCTACAATGAGCAGTTCTTC
CASSYAEGGAYNEQFF
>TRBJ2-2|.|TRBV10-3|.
TGTGCGTCCCTTCGTGCGAGCACCGGGGAGCTGTTTTTT
CASLRASTGELFF
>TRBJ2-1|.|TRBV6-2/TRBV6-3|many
TGTGCCAGCAGGAACCTTAACTCCTACAATGAGCAGTTCTTC
CASRNLNSYNEQFF
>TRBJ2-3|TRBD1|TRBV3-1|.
TGTGCCAGCAGCCAAGGCCGACAGGGGGCGCCGGCAGATACGCAGTATTTT
CASSQGRQGAPADTQYF
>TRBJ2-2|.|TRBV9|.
TGTGCCAGCAGCTCGAATCGTTTGGGGCGTGGGGGCATCGGGGAGCTGTTTTTT
CASSSNRLGRGGIGELFF
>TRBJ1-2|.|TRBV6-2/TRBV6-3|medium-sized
TGTGCCAGCAGTTACTGGGACAATAACTATGGCTACACCTTC
CASSYWDNNYGYTF
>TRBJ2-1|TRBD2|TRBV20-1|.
TGCAGTGCCGAACCAGCGGGAGGGCGTTCGTACAATGAGCAGTTCTTC
CSAEPAGGRSYNEQFF
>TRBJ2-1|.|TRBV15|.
TGTGCCACCAGTGAAGTGGCGGTTCGTCCCGATGAGCAGTTCTTC
CATSEVAVRPDEQFF
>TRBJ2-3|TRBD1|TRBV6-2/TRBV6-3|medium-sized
TGTGCCAGCAGTTACCTTACAGGGGGCGCAGAAGATACGCAGTATTTT
CASSYLTGGAEDTQYF